The 21 T cell receptor beta chains listed next were all sequenced from one sample in a study of low-dose radiotherapy and immunotherapy resistance in tumors (dated by TCRdb to 2022 to 2024). In light of the paper, this sample's time point label describes: after trial treatment. Explained via the paper, the treatment or condition label denotes: LDRT plus nivolumab, ipilimumab, low-dose cyclophosphamide and aspirin (RACIN trial). TCRdb shows the sequencer as Illumina MiniSeq. Superscript III and a set of TRAV- and TRBV-specific primers were used to synthesize first-strand cDNA, so that both TCRalpha and TCRbeta chains were covered. TCRs were amplified with Phusion for 15 to 20 PCR cycles using a constant-region primer together with the adapter attached to the V primers. The public reads were reprocessed in TCRdb via fastp at Q25 and MiXCR, keeping in-frame beta chains. Rows matching on CDR3 protein sequence are summarized as one entry with the most common DNA and genes. The sample table lists 30,000 to 40,000 distinct CDR3 sequences, less than 25% of them with a count of one. Roughly 8.3% of the sample goes to the ten largest clones.

Material: PBMCs, obtained after low-dose radiotherapy plus immunotherapy. Receptors originate from a female donor with ovarian cancer.

The sample holds many counts of this clonotype. J is TRBJ2-3 and V is TRBV4-1; unclear D gene. Germline loops: CDR1 MGHRA, CDR2 YSYEKL. The length of the CDR3 is 16 residues. V gave up 0 bases and J gave up 6 bases, with 16 bases separating them. The CDR3 sequence is CASSQDPNTRWDTQYF. As DNA, the CDR3 is TGCGCCAGCAGCCAAGATCCTAACACCCGGTGGGATACGCAGTATTTT.

The V and J genes are TRBV5-4 and TRBJ2-7; D gene uncertain. The CDR3 has 12 residues. Germline CDR1 SGHNT, CDR2 YYREEE (reference sequence). V lost 4 bases, J lost 6 bases, and 11 bases lay in between. CDR3 region: CASSPEASEQYF. CDR3 coding DNA: TGTGCCAGCAGCCCCGAGGCTTCCGAGCAGTACTTC.

The chain joins TRBV18 to TRBJ2-7; weak D call: TRBD1 (5 bases). V lost 2 bases, J lost 4 bases, and 15 bases lay in between. This CDR3 is built from 15 residues. The V gene's germline CDR1 is KGHSH and CDR2 LQKENI. The CDR3 sequence is CASSPDVPQGYEQYF. The CDR3 DNA reads as TGTGCCAGCTCACCAGATGTGCCTCAGGGTTACGAGCAGTACTTC.

As for this clonotype: This likely reflects a read error, since a far larger clone is one base away. The V call is TRBV5-8, the J call TRBJ2-3; a weak D match, TRBD2 (6 bases). The CDR3 sequence is 15 residues long. Germline CDR1 is SGHTS and CDR2 is YDEGEE. CDR3 DNA: TGTGCCAGCAGCGTAGCGGAGTTCGGCACAGATACGCAGTGTTTT. Translated: CASSVAEFGTDTQCF.

This clonotype was found many times. The rearrangement uses TRBV24-1 and TRBJ2-7; no definite D call. Deletions cut 9 bases from V and 0 bases from J, with 8 bases between. CDR1 and CDR2 from the germline V gene are KGHDR and SFDVKD. The CDR3 has 12 amino acids. CDR3 sequence (DNA): TGTGCCACCCGCGGCAGCTCCTACGAGCAGTACTTC. Amino acids: CATRGSSYEQYF.

The chain joins TRBV19 to TRBJ1-5; no firm D call. The CDR3 covers 16 residues. CDR1 is LNHDA and CDR2 is SQIVND in the germline V gene (reference sequence). Trimming took off 5 bases at V and 0 bases at J, with 14 bases between the two ends. The CDR3 spells CASSYNGRDSNQPQHF. The CDR3 coding sequence is TGTGCCAGTAGTTATAACGGGCGGGATAGCAATCAGCCCCAGCATTTT.

The table lists this clonotype with many counts. The rearrangement uses TRBV7-6 and TRBJ2-3, with 11 bases aligning to TRBD2. Germline V gives CDR1 SGHVS, CDR2 FNYEAQ. Germline trimming cut 1 base from V and 5 bases from J; bases unmatched to any gene: 5. The CDR3 is 16 residues long. CDR3 sequence (DNA): TGTGCCAGCAGCTTAGGTCCTAGCGGGGGGATAGATACGCAGTATTTT. Its protein product is CASSLGPSGGIDTQYF. The whole variable domain, remainder taken from reference TRBV7-6 and TRBJ2-3, is GAGVSQSPRYKVTKRGQDVALRCDPISGHVSLYWYRQALGQGPEFLTYFNYEAQQDKSGLPNDRFSAERPEGSISTLTIQRTEQRDSAMYRCASSLGPSGGIDTQYFGPGTRLTVL.

The genes are TRBV3-1 and TRBJ2-7, with 7 nucleotides matching TRBD2. Germline values: CDR1 LGHDT, CDR2 YNNKEL (reference sequence). There are 14 residues in the CDR3. J lost 0 bases, V lost 1 base, and 0 bases had no gene match. The CDR3 loop is CASSQAGGSYEQYF. DNA for the CDR3: TGTGCCAGCAGCCAAGCGGGAGGCTCCTACGAGCAGTACTTC.

There are many counts of this clonotype. The CDR3 DNA follows: TGTGCCAGCAGTTTATCGCGTGGGAAACTGTTTTTT. Its protein is CASSLSRGKLFF. V and J are TRBV12-3 or TRBV12-4 and TRBJ1-4; the D is unclear. The CDR3 runs to 12 residues. Trimming left V 2 bases short and J 11 bases short, with 9 bases between.

This clonotype was seen repeatedly, ten times or more. V usage is TRBV10-1 and J usage is TRBJ2-7; D is uncertain. Trimming left V 0 bases short and J 6 bases short, with 9 bases between. The CDR3 has 13 residues. Germline V gives CDR1 WNHNN, CDR2 SYGVQD (reference sequence). DNA of the CDR3: TGCGCCAGCAGTGAGTCTCGGCAGAGCGAGCAGTACTTC. Protein sequence: CASSESRQSEQYF.

This clonotype came up many times. The chain is built from TRBV7-3 and TRBJ2-1; D is perhaps TRBD1 or TRBD2 (5 bases each). Looked up from germline, CDR1 is SGHTA and CDR2 is FQGTGA. The ends were cut back, 5 bases at V and 7 bases at J, with 18 bases in the middle. The CDR3 has 15 amino acids. CDR3 sequence reads: CASSAGLNGGNEQFF. The CDR3 region has the DNA TGTGCCAGCAGCGCCGGTCTCAATGGGGGAAATGAGCAGTTCTTC.

Notes on this clonotype: Since a far larger clone is one base different, this is likely a read error. V is TRBV2 and J is TRBJ2-7; 9 bases map to TRBD1. There are 14 residues in the CDR3. Per germline, CDR1 SNHLY and CDR2 FYNNEI. J was trimmed by 7 bases and V by 10 bases; bases with no gene match: 14. In DNA form, the CDR3 reads TGTGCCATCAGAGAGTCCGGACAGGGGTGGGAGCAGTACTTC. Translating gives CAIRESGQGWEQYF.

The gene calls are TRBV28 and TRBJ2-1; 11 bases match TRBD1. The V and J ends lost 5 bases and 7 bases, in that order; junction bases with no gene match: 7. CDR1 MDHEN and CDR2 SYDVKM come from the germline V gene. The CDR3 contains 15 residues. This chain's CDR3 is CASSPGTGGMNEQFF. CDR3 in DNA: TGTGCCAGCAGTCCCGGGACAGGGGGTATGAATGAGCAGTTCTTC. Supplemented by reference TRBV28 and TRBJ2-1, the full variable domain reads DVKVTQSSRYLVKRTGEKVFLECVQDMDHENMFWYRQDPGLGLRLIYFSYDVKMKEKGDIPEGYSVSREKKERFSLILESASTNQTSMYLCASSPGTGGMNEQFFGPGTRLTVL.

This clonotype came up many times. V usage is TRBV6-5 and J usage is TRBJ2-5; TRBD2 matches 10 bases. Germline assignment: CDR1 MNHEY and CDR2 SVGAGI. Unmatched junction bases numbered 9, after V lost 4 bases and J lost 7 bases. The CDR3 is 15 amino acids. CDR3 nucleotides: TGTGCCAGCAGTTCTCTAGCGGGAGCAGGGAGGACCCAGTACTTC. Protein: CASSSLAGAGRTQYF.

This clonotype has ten or more counts. The V gene is TRBV19, the J gene TRBJ2-7, with a possible D match to TRBD1 (6 bases). Germline V gene lookup returns CDR1 LNHDA and CDR2 SQIVND (reference sequence). V was pared by 3 bases and J by 6 bases, with 21 bases between. The CDR3 sequence is 16 residues long. In DNA form, the CDR3 reads TGTGCCAGTAGTATCTTTCGCAGGGGTGTACCGGGCGAGCAGTACTTC. Translated: CASSIFRRGVPGEQYF.

Comment on this clonotype: Given a far larger clone just one base away, this is likely a sequencing read error. This rearrangement joins TRBV13 to TRBJ1-1; a weak D match, TRBD1 (5 bases). Per the germline V gene, CDR1 is PRHDT and CDR2 is FYEKMQ (reference sequence). The CDR3 has 12 amino acids. Trimming stripped 7 bases from V and 8 bases from J, with 14 bases between. In DNA, the CDR3 is TGTGCCAGCAATGGAGACAGAAACGAAGCTTTCTTT. It yields the protein CASNGDRNEAFF.

This clonotype was counted ten times or more. V gene TRBV5-1 combines with J gene TRBJ1-1; D not resolved. The CDR3 has 15 residues. Trimming took off 0 bases at V and 1 base at J, with 10 bases between the two ends. CDR1 is SGHRS, CDR2 YFSETQ, per germline. The chain's CDR3 is CASSLEGSRNTEAFF. DNA for the CDR3: TGCGCCAGCAGCTTGGAGGGATCGCGGAACACTGAAGCTTTCTTT.

This clonotype was found many times. The V call is TRBV5-1, the J call TRBJ2-3; possibly TRBD1 or TRBD2 for D (5 bases each). Deletions cut 4 bases from V and 11 bases from J, with 23 bases between. CDR1 and CDR2 from the germline V gene are SGHRS and YFSETQ. This CDR3 spans 15 amino acids. The CDR3 loop is CASSAGNGDGTVQYF. Written as DNA, the CDR3 is TGCGCCAGCAGCGCCGGGAACGGGGACGGGACGGTGCAGTATTTT.

This clonotype has a count of ten or more. This chain's CDR3 is CSVPGGARYEQYF. CDR3 coding DNA: TGCAGTGTTCCGGGGGGGGCTAGGTACGAGCAGTACTTC. The rearrangement joins TRBV20-1 to TRBJ2-7; 8 nucleotides agree with TRBD2. Germline loops: CDR1 DFQATT, CDR2 SNEGSKA (reference sequence). V lost 7 bases, J lost 4 bases, and 9 bases stayed unmatched. The CDR3 loop spans 13 amino acids.

This clonotype has at least ten counts. The chain carries TRBV18 and TRBJ1-1; TRBD1 matches at 10 bases. The V segment lost 3 bases and the J segment 8 bases; nucleotides outside the gene matches: 3. Germline lookup yields CDR1 KGHSH and CDR2 LQKENI. CDR3 length: 13 amino acids. CDR3 coding DNA: TGTGCCAGCTCACCGGGACAGGGGATGGAAGCTTTCTTT. It codes for CASSPGQGMEAFF.

This clonotype was observed many times. The rearrangement uses TRBV11-2 and TRBJ1-1; no clear D gene. V was cut by 2 bases and J by 4 bases, with 8 bases left in between. Germline V gene data show CDR1 as SGHAT and CDR2 as FQNNGV. The CDR3 runs to 13 residues. The CDR3, as DNA: TGTGCCAGCAGCTTACCCGGGTCCACTGAAGCTTTCTTT. Its translation: CASSLPGSTEAFF.